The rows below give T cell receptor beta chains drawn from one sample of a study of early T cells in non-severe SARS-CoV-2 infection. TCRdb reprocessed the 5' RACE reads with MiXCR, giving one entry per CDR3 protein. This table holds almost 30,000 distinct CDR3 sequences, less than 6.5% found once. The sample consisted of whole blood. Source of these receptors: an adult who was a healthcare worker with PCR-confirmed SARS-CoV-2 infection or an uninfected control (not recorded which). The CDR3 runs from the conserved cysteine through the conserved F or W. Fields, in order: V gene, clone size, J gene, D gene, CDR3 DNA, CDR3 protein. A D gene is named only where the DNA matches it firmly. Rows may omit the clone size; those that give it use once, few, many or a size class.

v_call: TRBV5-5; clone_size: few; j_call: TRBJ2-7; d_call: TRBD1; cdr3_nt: TGTGCCAGCAGCCCGCATTCTGGGACAGGGGAGGACGAGCAGTACTTC; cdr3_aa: CASSPHSGTGEDEQYF
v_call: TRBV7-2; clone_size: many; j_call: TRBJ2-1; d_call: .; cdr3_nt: TGTGCCAGCAGCTTAGCGGCGGGGTGGGACAATGAGCAGTTCTTC; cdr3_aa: CASSLAAGWDNEQFF
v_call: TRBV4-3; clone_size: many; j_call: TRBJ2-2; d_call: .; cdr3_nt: TGCGCCAGCAGCCAAGAATTTACGGATTTCACCGGGGAGCTGTTTTTT; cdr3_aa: CASSQEFTDFTGELFF
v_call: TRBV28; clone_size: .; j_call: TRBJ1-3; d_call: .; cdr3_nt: TGTGCCAGCAGTCCACTCCCCGGCTCTGGAAACACCATATATTTT; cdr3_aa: CASSPLPGSGNTIYF
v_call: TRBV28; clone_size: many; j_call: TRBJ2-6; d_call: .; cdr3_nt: TGTGCCAGCAGCCAGGCCTCTGCTGGGGCCAACGTCCTGACTTTC; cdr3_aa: CASSQASAGANVLTF
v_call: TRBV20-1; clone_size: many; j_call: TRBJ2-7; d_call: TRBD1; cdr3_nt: TGCAGTGCTGACAGGGATTCCTACGAGCAGTACTTC; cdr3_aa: CSADRDSYEQYF
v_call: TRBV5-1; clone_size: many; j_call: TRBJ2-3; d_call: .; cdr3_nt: TGCGCCAGCAGCTTGGATGGCAGGCTAAGCACAGATACGCAGTATTTT; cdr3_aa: CASSLDGRLSTDTQYF
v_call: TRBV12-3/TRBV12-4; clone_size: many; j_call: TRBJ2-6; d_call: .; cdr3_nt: TGTGCCAGCAGATCTAATTCTGGGGCCAACGTCCTGACTTTC; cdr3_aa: CASRSNSGANVLTF
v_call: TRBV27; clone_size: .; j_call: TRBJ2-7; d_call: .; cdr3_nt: TGTGCCAGCAGTTTATCTGGCCGTGAGCAGTACTTC; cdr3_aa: CASSLSGREQYF
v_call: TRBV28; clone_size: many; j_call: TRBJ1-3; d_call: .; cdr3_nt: TGTGCCAGCAGTTTATCCTCCAACACCATATATTTT; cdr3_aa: CASSLSSNTIYF
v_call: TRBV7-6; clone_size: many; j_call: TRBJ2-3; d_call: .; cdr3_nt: TGTGCCAGCAGCCCCCGATCAGATACGCAGTATTTT; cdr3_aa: CASSPRSDTQYF
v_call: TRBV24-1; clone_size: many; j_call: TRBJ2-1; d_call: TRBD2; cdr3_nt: TGTGCCACCAGTGATGAACTAGCGGGGGGTTTCGATGAGCAGTTCTTC; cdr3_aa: CATSDELAGGFDEQFF
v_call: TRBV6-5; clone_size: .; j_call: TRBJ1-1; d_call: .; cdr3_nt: TGTGCCAGCAGTGAGGATTCGAACACTGAAGCTTTCTTT; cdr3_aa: CASSEDSNTEAFF
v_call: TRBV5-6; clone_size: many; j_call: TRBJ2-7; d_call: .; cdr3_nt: TGTGCCAGCAGCTCTTCCTCCTACGAGCAGTACTTC; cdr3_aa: CASSSSSYEQYF
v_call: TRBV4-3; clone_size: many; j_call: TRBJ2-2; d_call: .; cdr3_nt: TGCGCCAGCAGCCCCGAAACGGTTCGGATGCTGAACACCGGGGAGCTGTTTTTT; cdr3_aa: CASSPETVRMLNTGELFF
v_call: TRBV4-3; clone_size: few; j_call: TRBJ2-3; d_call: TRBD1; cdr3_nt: TGCGCCAGCAGCCCCCGAGTCCCGGACAGGGCAAGCACAGATACGCAGTATTTT; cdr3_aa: CASSPRVPDRASTDTQYF
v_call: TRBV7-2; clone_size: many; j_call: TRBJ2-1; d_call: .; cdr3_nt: TGTGCCAGCAGCTTAACAGCGGGTTTCTACAATGAGCAGTTCTTC; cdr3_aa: CASSLTAGFYNEQFF
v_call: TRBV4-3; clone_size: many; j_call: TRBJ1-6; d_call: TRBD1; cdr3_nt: TGCGCCAGCAGCCAAGATATCCCCCTACGCGGGGACAGGGGGCCATCACCCCTCCACTTT; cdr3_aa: CASSQDIPLRGDRGPSPLHF
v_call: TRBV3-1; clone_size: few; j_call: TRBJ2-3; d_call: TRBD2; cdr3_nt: TGTGCCAGCAGCCAAGACCTCCTGCGGGGGGTTGGGACAGATACGCAGTATTTT; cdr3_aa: CASSQDLLRGVGTDTQYF
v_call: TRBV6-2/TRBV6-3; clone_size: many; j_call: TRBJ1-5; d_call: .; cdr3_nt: TGTGCCAGCAGTGCCCGGGAGAATCAGCCCCAGCATTTT; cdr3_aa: CASSARENQPQHF
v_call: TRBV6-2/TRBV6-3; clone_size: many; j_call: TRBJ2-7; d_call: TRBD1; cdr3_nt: TGTGCCAGCAGACCGACAGGGCGAAATACCTACGAGCAGTACTTC; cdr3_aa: CASRPTGRNTYEQYF
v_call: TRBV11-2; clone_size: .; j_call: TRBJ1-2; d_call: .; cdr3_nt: TGTGCCAGCAGCTTAGCGCTGGGATATGGCTACACCTTC; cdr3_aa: CASSLALGYGYTF
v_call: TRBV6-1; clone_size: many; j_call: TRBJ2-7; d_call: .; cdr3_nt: TGTGCCAGCAGTGACGGGACTCCCCGTTTGTACGAGCAGTACTTC; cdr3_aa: CASSDGTPRLYEQYF
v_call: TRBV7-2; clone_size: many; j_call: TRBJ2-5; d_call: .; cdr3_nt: TGTGCCAGCAGCTTATCTGGGAGTACCCAAGAGACCCAGTACTTC; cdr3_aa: CASSLSGSTQETQYF
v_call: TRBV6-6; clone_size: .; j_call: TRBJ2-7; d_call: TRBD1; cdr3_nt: TGTGCCAGCAGTTACGGGACAGGATACTACGAGCAGTACTTC; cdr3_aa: CASSYGTGYYEQYF
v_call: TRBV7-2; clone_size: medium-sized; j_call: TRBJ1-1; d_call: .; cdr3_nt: TGTGCCAGCAGCTTAGGTACCACTGAAGCTTTCTTT; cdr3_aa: CASSLGTTEAFF
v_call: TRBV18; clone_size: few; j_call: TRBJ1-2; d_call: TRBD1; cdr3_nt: TGTGCCAGCTCACGGACAGGGCCTGAGATCTATGGCTACACCTTC; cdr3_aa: CASSRTGPEIYGYTF
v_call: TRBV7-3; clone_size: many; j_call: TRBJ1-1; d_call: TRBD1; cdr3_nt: TGTGCCAGCAGCATCGGACAGGCGACTGAAGCTTTCTTT; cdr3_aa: CASSIGQATEAFF
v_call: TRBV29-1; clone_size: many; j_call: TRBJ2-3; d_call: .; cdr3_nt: TGCAGCGTTGTCAAGCGGCAGAGTGCAGATACGCAGTATTTT; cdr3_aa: CSVVKRQSADTQYF
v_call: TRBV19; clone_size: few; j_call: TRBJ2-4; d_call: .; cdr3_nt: TGTGCCAGTAGGAGGGCAGGGGAAAACATTCAGTACTTC; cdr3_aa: CASRRAGENIQYF
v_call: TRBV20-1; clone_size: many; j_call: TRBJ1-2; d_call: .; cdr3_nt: TGCAGTGCCCCGGACGGAGCTAACTATGGCTACACCTTC; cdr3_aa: CSAPDGANYGYTF
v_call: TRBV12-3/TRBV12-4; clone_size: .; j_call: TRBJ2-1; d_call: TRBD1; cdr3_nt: TGTGCCAGCAGTCTTCCCCGGGACAGGGAGGATGAGCAGTTCTTC; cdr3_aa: CASSLPRDREDEQFF
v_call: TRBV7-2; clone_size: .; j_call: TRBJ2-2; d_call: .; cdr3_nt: TGTGCCAGCAGCTTATTGGACAGAAACACCGGGGAGCTGTTTTTT; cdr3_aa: CASSLLDRNTGELFF
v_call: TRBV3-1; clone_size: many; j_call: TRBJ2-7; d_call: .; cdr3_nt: TGTGCCAGCAGCCAAGGTTATCGGGACATCGGTTACGAGCAGTACTTC; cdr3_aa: CASSQGYRDIGYEQYF
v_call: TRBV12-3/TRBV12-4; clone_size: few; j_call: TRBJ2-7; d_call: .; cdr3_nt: TGTGCCAGCAGTTCCCTGGACAGTTCCTACGAGCAGTACTTC; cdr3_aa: CASSSLDSSYEQYF
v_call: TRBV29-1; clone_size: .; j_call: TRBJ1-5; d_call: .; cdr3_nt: TGCAGCCCCATAGTTAGGGCCAATCTGCCCCAGCATTTT; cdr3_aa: CSPIVRANLPQHF
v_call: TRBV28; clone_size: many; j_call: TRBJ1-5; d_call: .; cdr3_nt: TGTGCCAGCAGTACCGGGATATTCAATCAGCCCCAGCATTTT; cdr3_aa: CASSTGIFNQPQHF
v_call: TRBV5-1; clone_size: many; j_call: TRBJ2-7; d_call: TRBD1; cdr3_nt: TGCGCCAGCAGCTCCGACGCCGGGACAGTTCACTACGAGCAGTACTTC; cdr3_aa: CASSSDAGTVHYEQYF
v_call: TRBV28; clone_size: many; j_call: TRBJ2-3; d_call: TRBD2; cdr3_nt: TGTGCCAGCAGTCGAAGCGGGGGGATCGTAGATACGCAGTATTTT; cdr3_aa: CASSRSGGIVDTQYF
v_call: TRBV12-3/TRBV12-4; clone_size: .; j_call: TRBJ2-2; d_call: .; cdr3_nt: TGTGCCAGCAGCCTGGGGCTGTTCGCCGGGGAGCTGTTTTTT; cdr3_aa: CASSLGLFAGELFF
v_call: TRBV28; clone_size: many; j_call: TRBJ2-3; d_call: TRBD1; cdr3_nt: TGTGCCAGCAGTGCTTCCACAGGGGGAGGTTCGGAAGATACGCAGTATTTT; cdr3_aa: CASSASTGGGSEDTQYF
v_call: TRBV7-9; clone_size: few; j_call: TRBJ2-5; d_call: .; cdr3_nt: TGTGCCAGCAGCCTGGGGACCACCCAAGAGACCCAGTACTTC; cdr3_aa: CASSLGTTQETQYF
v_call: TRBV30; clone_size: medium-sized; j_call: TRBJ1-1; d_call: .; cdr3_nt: TGTGCCTGGAGTGTAGGCGCTGAAGCTTTCTTT; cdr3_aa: CAWSVGAEAFF
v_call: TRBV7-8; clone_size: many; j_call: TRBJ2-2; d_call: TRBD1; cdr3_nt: TGTGCCAGCAGCTTAGCGGTATCGTCAGGGGGCACCGGGGAGCTGTTTTTT; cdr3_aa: CASSLAVSSGGTGELFF
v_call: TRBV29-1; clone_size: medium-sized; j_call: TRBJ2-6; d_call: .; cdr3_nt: TGCAGCTGTTCACAGGGTTCTGGGGCCAACGTCCTGACTTTC; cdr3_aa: CSCSQGSGANVLTF
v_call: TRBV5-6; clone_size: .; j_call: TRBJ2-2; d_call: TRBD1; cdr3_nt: TGTGCCAGCAGCGGGACAGGTCCTGGGGAGCTGTTTTTT; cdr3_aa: CASSGTGPGELFF